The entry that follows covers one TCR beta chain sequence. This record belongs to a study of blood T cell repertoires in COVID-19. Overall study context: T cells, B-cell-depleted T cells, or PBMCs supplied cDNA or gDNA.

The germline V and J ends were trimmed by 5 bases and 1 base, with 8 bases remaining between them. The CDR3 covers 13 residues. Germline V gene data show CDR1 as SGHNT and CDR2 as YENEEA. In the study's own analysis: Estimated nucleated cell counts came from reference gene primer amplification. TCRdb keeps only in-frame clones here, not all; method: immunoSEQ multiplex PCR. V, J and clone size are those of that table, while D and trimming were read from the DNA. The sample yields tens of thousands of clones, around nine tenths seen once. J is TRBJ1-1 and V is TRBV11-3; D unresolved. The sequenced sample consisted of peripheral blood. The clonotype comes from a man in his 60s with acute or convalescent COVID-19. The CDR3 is CASSPGTNTEAFF. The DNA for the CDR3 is TGTGCCAGCAGCCCCGGTACGAACACTGAAGCTTTCTTT.